The clone carrying this TCR beta chain was counted between two and nine times. Antigen: not known. The record originates from a study of shared clonotypes between healthy human individuals. Sequenced by immunoSEQ multiplex PCR; TCRdb stores in-frame clones only, minus some. The table includes about 770,000 clones, just under 75% detected once. Trimming cost V 2 bases and J 0 bases, with 7 bases left between them. Germline-derived CDR1 and CDR2 are MDHEN and SYDVKM. The CDR3 loop spans 14 amino acids. Notes on the study in general: Among donors, sharing of clonotypes was expected to be affected by sequencing depth.

The rearrangement uses TRBV28 and TRBJ1-2, with D perhaps TRBD1 (5 bases). The sequencing input was memory CD4+ T cells sorted from blood. Subset meaning: CD45RA-negative fraction. The receptor was isolated from a woman aged 25 to 39 in good health. CDR3 DNA: TGTGCCAGCAGTTTACGGACAACTAACTATGGCTACACCTTC. Protein product: CASSLRTTNYGYTF.